The rows below give T cell receptor beta chains drawn from one sample of a study of T cell repertoires in cytomegalovirus infection. MiXCR, run by TCRdb on the reads, gives a single entry per CDR3 protein. Of about 920,000 distinct CDR3 sequences in the sample, around 31% were seen once. Antigens of these TCRs are unknown. The sample here was cultured CD8+ T cells from PBMCs, taken from culture after CMV antigen stimulation. These receptors came from a human donor in good health (CMV status not recorded). Some clones in this sample may be carry-over from other donors' samples. The CDR3 runs from the conserved cysteine through the conserved F or W. D genes are given only for firm matches. Rows give clone size only sometimes, using once, few, many, or a class for an expanded clone.

v_call	clone_size	d_call	j_call	cdr3_nt	cdr3_aa
TRBV13	once	-	TRBJ1-4	TGTGCCAGCAGCACCGCCAGGTCTGAACTGTTTTTT	CASSTARSELFF
TRBV10-3	-	-	TRBJ2-7	TGTGCCATCAGTGAAGGGCGGCAGAGTTACTACGAGCAGTACTTC	CAISEGRQSYYEQYF
TRBV9	-	-	TRBJ2-6	TGTGCCAGCACCGAGGGGGTATTCGGGGCCAACGTCCTGACTTTC	CASTEGVFGANVLTF
TRBV7-6	many	-	TRBJ2-3	TGTGCCAGCAGCTTACTAGCAATTAGGACAGATACGCAGTATTTT	CASSLLAIRTDTQYF
TRBV7-9	many	-	TRBJ2-2	TGTGCCAGCAGCTACAAACCCTCGAACACCGGGGAGCTGTTTTTT	CASSYKPSNTGELFF
TRBV7-6	few	TRBD1	TRBJ2-3	TGTGCCAGCAGCTTATTTAGGACAGGTCCTACTAGCACAGATACGCAGTATTTT	CASSLFRTGPTSTDTQYF
TRBV20-1	-	TRBD2	TRBJ2-3	TGCAGTGCGCCCCCGGGGGGCGGGGGGGCAGATACGCAGTATTTT	CSAPPGGGGADTQYF
TRBV7-9	few	-	TRBJ1-5	TGTGCCAGCAGCTTTGGAGGGGACGCTCAGCCCCAGCATTTT	CASSFGGDAQPQHF
TRBV6-2/TRBV6-3	-	-	TRBJ1-1	TGTGCCAGCATCAGGGAAGGCACTGAAGCTTTCTTT	CASIREGTEAFF
TRBV15	-	-	TRBJ1-3	TGTGCCACCAGCAGCGGGGGCGCTGGAAACACCATATATTTT	CATSSGGAGNTIYF
TRBV12-3/TRBV12-4	few	-	TRBJ1-5	TGTGCCAGCAGTTTGTCTGGACAGTTCAATCAGCCCCAGCATTTT	CASSLSGQFNQPQHF
TRBV27	-	-	TRBJ2-1	TGTGCCAGCAGTTTAGGTCTCTCCTACAATGAGCAGTTCTTC	CASSLGLSYNEQFF
TRBV6-6	-	-	TRBJ2-3	TGTGCCAGCAGTTTGAACAGCCGCACAGATACGCAGTATTTT	CASSLNSRTDTQYF
TRBV12-3/TRBV12-4	-	-	TRBJ1-2	TGTGCCAGCAGTTTAAGGCGGTCTAACTATGGCTACACCTTC	CASSLRRSNYGYTF
TRBV12-3/TRBV12-4	many	TRBD2	TRBJ2-2	TGTGCCAGCAGTTTTGCGACTAGCGGGCACACCGGGGAGCTGTTTTTT	CASSFATSGHTGELFF
TRBV5-1	few	TRBD2	TRBJ2-1	TGCGCCAGCAGCCTCAGCGGGGGGGCCGGTGGTGAGCAGTTCTTC	CASSLSGGAGGEQFF
TRBV6-2/TRBV6-3	few	-	TRBJ1-3	TGTGCCAGCAGTCGGGACGGCTCTGGAAACACCATATATTTT	CASSRDGSGNTIYF
TRBV7-6	many	TRBD1	TRBJ2-2	TGTGCCAGCAGCTCTACCGGGGACAGGGGGGTTCCCGGGGAGCTGTTTTTT	CASSSTGDRGVPGELFF
TRBV6-2/TRBV6-3	few	TRBD1	TRBJ1-5	TGTGCCAGCAGTTATGAAGGGGGCGATCAGCCCCAGCATTTT	CASSYEGGDQPQHF
TRBV9	many	-	TRBJ2-2	TGTGCCAGCAGCGTCGGCACCGGGGAGCTGTTTTTT	CASSVGTGELFF
TRBV15	few	TRBD2	TRBJ2-3	TGTGCCACCAGCGGCGGACTAGCGGGGGGAACAGATACGCAGTATTTT	CATSGGLAGGTDTQYF
TRBV4-1	-	-	TRBJ1-1	TGCGCCAGCAGCCAAGGGGGGGGCGCTTTCTTT	CASSQGGGAFF
TRBV27	once	-	TRBJ2-3	TGTGCCAACAGTTTATATTCCTACGATACGCAGTATTTT	CANSLYSYDTQYF
TRBV2	few	TRBD2	TRBJ2-1	TGTGCCAATTCGCTAGCGGGAGACTCCTACAATGAGCAGTTCTTC	CANSLAGDSYNEQFF
TRBV12-3/TRBV12-4	-	-	TRBJ2-5	TGTGCCAGCAGTTTTACGGGCAGACAAGAGACCCAGTACTTC	CASSFTGRQETQYF
TRBV7-6	many	TRBD1	TRBJ2-3	TGTGCCAGCAGCTTAGTAGGACAGGGTTTCACAGATACGCAGTATTTT	CASSLVGQGFTDTQYF
TRBV25-1	-	-	TRBJ1-2	TGTGCCAGGACTGAGAACTATGGCTACACCTTC	CARTENYGYTF
TRBV11-2	few	TRBD2	TRBJ2-3	TGTGCCAGCAGCTTAAGAGCCGCTAGCGGGGGGGCCCGAGATACGCAGTATTTT	CASSLRAASGGARDTQYF
TRBV12-3/TRBV12-4	-	-	TRBJ2-1	TGTGTCAGCAGTTCGGGGGACTCAGGCCACAGCTCCTACAATGAGCAGTTCTTC	CVSSSGDSGHSSYNEQFF
TRBV19	few	TRBD1	TRBJ1-5	TGTGCCAGTAAAACGGGACAGGGGGTTAATCATCAGCCCCAGCATTTT	CASKTGQGVNHQPQHF
TRBV6-2/TRBV6-3	-	-	TRBJ2-3	TGTGCCAGCATCCAAGGGCCTTTCACAGATACGCAGTATTTT	CASIQGPFTDTQYF
TRBV10-2	-	-	TRBJ1-5	TGCGCCAGCAGTGAGTTTGTGGGCAATCAGCCCCAGCATTTT	CASSEFVGNQPQHF
TRBV6-5	-	TRBD1	TRBJ2-1	TGTGCCAGCACCTCGGAGGGACAGGCGATCAATGAGCAGTTCTTC	CASTSEGQAINEQFF
TRBV28	few	-	TRBJ1-5	TGTGCCAGCAACAAGGGAGCGTCGTCCCGTGGGAATCAGCCCCAGCATTTT	CASNKGASSRGNQPQHF
TRBV7-8	many	TRBD2	TRBJ2-3	TGTGCCAGCAGCAAGGGACTAGTCGGCGATACGCAGTATTTT	CASSKGLVGDTQYF
TRBV4-1	few	-	TRBJ1-4	TGCGCCAGCAGCCAAGAAACCAAGAGGGAAGAAAAACTGTTTTTT	CASSQETKREEKLFF
TRBV4-3	-	TRBD1	TRBJ2-5	TGCGCCAGCAGCCAAGGGCCGATTCGGACAGGGCCGCAAGAGACCCAGTACTTC	CASSQGPIRTGPQETQYF
TRBV7-6	many	-	TRBJ1-4	TGTGCCAGCAGCTTAGGGGGAACGCCTATTGAAAAACTGTTTTTT	CASSLGGTPIEKLFF
TRBV12-3/TRBV12-4	-	TRBD1	TRBJ2-7	TGTGCCAGCAGCTTTGACAGGGGCCGCTCCTACGAGCAGTACTTC	CASSFDRGRSYEQYF
TRBV27	-	TRBD1	TRBJ1-5	TGTGCCAGCAGTTTAACACAGGGGGCGAATCAGCCCCAGCATTTT	CASSLTQGANQPQHF
TRBV7-3	few	TRBD1	TRBJ2-2	TGTGCCAGCAGCAAAACAGGGGGCACCGGGGAGCTGTTTTTT	CASSKTGGTGELFF
TRBV27	-	-	TRBJ1-1	TGTGCCAGCAGTTTGAACAGGCGAGAAGCTTTCTTT	CASSLNRREAFF
TRBV6-5	few	TRBD1	TRBJ2-7	TGTGCCAGCAGTTGGCGAGACAGGGCTTACGAGCAGTACTTC	CASSWRDRAYEQYF
TRBV27	few	TRBD1	TRBJ2-3	TGTGCCAGCCGGACAGGGTATGCAGATACGCAGTATTTT	CASRTGYADTQYF
TRBV19	few	-	TRBJ1-1	TGTGCCAGTAAAGTCCGGTTAGGAACTGAAGCTTTCTTT	CASKVRLGTEAFF
TRBV6-2/TRBV6-3	-	TRBD1	TRBJ1-2	TGTGCCAGCAGTTTGACAGGGGCCGAAACCTCCCTTTACTATGGCTACACCTTC	CASSLTGAETSLYYGYTF
TRBV20-1	-	-	TRBJ1-5	TGCAGTGCTTCAAATGGGTCGTTGGCCCAGCATTTT	CSASNGSLAQHF
TRBV7-9	-	-	TRBJ1-1	TGTGCCAGCAGCCCCTGGGGGGGCGCCGCTGAAGCTTTCTTT	CASSPWGGAAEAFF